This T cell receptor (beta chain) was recovered during a study of control samples from healthy donors and cancer patients. Only in-frame clones appear in the TCRdb table, and some are missing; sequencing was by immunoSEQ multiplex PCR. The sample consists of over 55,000 clones, approximately 90% of them appearing once. Per germline, CDR1 ENHRY and CDR2 SYGVKD. Trimming cost V 0 bases and J 4 bases; bases outside gene matches: 5. The CDR3 is 16 residues long. The clonotype originates from a man under 40 with colorectal cancer. The rearrangement uses TRBV10-3 and TRBJ2-1; 8 bases map to TRBD2. Specimen: PBMCs. Written as DNA, the CDR3 is TGTGCCATCAGTGAGTCAAGAAGCGGGAGTTACAATGAGCAGTTCTTC. Protein sequence: CAISESRSGSYNEQFF.